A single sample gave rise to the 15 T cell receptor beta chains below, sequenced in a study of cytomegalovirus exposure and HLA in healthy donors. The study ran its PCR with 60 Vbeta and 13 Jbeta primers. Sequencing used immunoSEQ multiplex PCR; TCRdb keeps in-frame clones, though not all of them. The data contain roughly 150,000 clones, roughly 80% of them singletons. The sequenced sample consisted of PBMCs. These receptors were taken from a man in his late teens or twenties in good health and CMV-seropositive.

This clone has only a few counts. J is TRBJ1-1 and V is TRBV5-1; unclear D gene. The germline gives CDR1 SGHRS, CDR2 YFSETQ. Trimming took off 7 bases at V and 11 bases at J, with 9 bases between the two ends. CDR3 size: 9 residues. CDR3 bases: TGCGCCAGCGACTCGAAGGCTTTCTTT. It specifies CASDSKAFF.

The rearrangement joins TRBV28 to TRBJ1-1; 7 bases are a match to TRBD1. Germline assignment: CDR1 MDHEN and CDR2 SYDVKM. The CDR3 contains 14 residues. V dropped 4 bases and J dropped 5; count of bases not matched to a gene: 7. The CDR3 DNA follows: TGTGCCAGCAGTTCCCAGGGGACAGCGACTGAAGCTTTCTTT. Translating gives CASSSQGTATEAFF. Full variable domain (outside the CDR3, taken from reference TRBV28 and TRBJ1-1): DVKVTQSSRYLVKRTGEKVFLECVQDMDHENMFWYRQDPGLGLRLIYFSYDVKMKEKGDIPEGYSVSREKKERFSLILESASTNQTSMYLCASSSQGTATEAFFGQGTRLTVV.

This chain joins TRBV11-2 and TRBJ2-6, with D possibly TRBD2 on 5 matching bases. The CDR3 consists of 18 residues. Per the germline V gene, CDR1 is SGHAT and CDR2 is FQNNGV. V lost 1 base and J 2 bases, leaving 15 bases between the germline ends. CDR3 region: CASSLGARGSAGANVLTF. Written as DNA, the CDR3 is TGTGCCAGCAGCTTAGGAGCGAGAGGGTCGGCTGGGGCCAACGTCCTGACTTTC. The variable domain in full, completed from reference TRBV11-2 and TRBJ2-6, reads EAGVAQSPRYKIIEKRQSVAFWCNPISGHATLYWYQQILGQGPKLLIQFQNNGVVDDSQLPKDRFSAERLKGVDSTLKIQPAKLEDSAVYLCASSLGARGSAGANVLTFGAGSRLTVL.

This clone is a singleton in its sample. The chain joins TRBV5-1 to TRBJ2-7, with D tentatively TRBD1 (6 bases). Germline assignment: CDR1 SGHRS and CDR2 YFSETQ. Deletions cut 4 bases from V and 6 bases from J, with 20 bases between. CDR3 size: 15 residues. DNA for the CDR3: TGCGCCAGCAGCCGCATCCGGGACACCAGTGGCGAGCAGTACTTC. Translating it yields CASSRIRDTSGEQYF.

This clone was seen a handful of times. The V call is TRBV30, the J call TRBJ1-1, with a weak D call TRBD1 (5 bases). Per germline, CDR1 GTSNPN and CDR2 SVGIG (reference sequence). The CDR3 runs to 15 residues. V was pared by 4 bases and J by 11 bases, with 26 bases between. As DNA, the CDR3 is TGTGCCTGGAATTTGGAAGGGACTGGGAGAGTCGGGGCTTTCTTT. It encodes CAWNLEGTGRVGAFF.

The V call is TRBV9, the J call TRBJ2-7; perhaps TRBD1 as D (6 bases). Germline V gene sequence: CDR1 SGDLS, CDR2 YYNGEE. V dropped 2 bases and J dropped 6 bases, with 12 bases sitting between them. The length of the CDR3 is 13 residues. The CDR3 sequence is CASSVAQGGEQYF. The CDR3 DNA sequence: TGTGCCAGCAGCGTGGCCCAAGGGGGCGAGCAGTACTTC.

CDR3 sequence reads: CATSGTWSGAIYF. CDR3 nucleotide sequence: TGTGCCACCAGCGGGACTTGGTCGGGGGCCATATATTTT. The gene calls are TRBV15 and TRBJ1-3; tentatively, D is TRBD1 (5 bases). Germline-derived CDR1 and CDR2 are LNHNV and YYDKDF (reference sequence). This CDR3 contains 13 residues. The germline V and J ends were trimmed by 5 bases and 11 bases, with 16 bases remaining between them. Variable domain in full (rest from reference TRBV15 and TRBJ1-3): DAMVIQNPRYQVTQFGKPVTLSCSQTLNHNVMYWYQQKSSQAPKLLFHYYDKDFNNEADTPDNFQSRRPNTSFCFLDIRSPGLGDTAMYLCATSGTWSGAIYFGEGSWLTVV.

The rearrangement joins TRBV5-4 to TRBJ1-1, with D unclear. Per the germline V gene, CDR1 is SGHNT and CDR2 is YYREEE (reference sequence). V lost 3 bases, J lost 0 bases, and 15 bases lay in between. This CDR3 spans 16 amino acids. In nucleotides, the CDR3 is TGTGCCAGCAGCTCCACGGGAGGCAGAATGAACACTGAAGCTTTCTTT. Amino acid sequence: CASSSTGGRMNTEAFF. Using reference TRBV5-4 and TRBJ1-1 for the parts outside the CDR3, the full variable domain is ETGVTQSPTHLIKTRGQQVTLRCSSQSGHNTVSWYQQALGQGPQFIFQYYREEENGRGNFPPRFSGLQFPNYSSELNVNALELDDSALYLCASSSTGGRMNTEAFFGQGTRLTVV.

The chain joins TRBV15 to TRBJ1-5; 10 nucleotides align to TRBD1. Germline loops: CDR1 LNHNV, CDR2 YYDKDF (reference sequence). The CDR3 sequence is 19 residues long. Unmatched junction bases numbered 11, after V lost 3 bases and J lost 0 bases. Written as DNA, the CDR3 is TGTGCCACCAGCAGGGACAGGGGGTTCGGCGGTAATAGCAATCAGCCCCAGCATTTT. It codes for CATSRDRGFGGNSNQPQHF. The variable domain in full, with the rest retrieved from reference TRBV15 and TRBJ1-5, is DAMVIQNPRYQVTQFGKPVTLSCSQTLNHNVMYWYQQKSSQAPKLLFHYYDKDFNNEADTPDNFQSRRPNTSFCFLDIRSPGLGDTAMYLCATSRDRGFGGNSNQPQHFGDGTRLSIL.

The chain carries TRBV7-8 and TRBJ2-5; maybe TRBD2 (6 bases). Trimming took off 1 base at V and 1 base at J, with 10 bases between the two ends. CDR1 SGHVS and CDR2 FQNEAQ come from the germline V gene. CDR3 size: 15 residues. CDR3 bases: TGTGCCAGCAGCTTAGACGGGAGTTCCCAAGAGACCCAGTACTTC. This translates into CASSLDGSSQETQYF.

The CDR3 region is CASSVAGQGSYEQYF. The CDR3 DNA follows: TGTGCCAGCAGCGTAGCTGGGCAGGGTTCCTACGAGCAGTACTTC. The J gene is TRBJ2-7, the V gene TRBV9, with D possibly matching TRBD1 (5 bases). CDR3 size: 15 residues. Germline CDR1 reads SGDLS; CDR2 reads YYNGEE. V was clipped by 0 bases and J by 1 base, with 11 bases between them.

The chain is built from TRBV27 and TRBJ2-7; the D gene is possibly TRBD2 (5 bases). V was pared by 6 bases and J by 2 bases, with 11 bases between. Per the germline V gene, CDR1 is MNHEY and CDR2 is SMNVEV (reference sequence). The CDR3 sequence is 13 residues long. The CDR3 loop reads CASRPAGPYEQYF. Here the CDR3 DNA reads TGTGCCAGCAGACCGGCGGGTCCCTACGAGCAGTACTTC.

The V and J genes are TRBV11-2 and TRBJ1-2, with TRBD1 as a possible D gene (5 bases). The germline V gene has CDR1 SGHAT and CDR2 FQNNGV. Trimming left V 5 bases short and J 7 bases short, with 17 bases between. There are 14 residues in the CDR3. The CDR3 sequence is CASSAPGGEAGYTF. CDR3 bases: TGTGCCAGCAGCGCTCCCGGGGGGGAGGCTGGCTACACCTTC.

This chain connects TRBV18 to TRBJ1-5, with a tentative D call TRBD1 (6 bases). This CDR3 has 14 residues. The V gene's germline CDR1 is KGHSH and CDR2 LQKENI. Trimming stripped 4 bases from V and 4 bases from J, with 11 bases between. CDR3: CASSRQAGNQPQHF. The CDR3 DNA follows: TGTGCCAGCTCACGACAGGCTGGGAATCAGCCCCAGCATTTT.

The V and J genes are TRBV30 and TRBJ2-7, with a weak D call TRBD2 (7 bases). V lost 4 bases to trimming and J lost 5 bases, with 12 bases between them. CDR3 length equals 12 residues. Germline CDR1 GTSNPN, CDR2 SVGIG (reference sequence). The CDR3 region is CAWNGGLNEQYF. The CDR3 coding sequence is TGTGCCTGGAACGGGGGGCTAAACGAGCAGTACTTC.